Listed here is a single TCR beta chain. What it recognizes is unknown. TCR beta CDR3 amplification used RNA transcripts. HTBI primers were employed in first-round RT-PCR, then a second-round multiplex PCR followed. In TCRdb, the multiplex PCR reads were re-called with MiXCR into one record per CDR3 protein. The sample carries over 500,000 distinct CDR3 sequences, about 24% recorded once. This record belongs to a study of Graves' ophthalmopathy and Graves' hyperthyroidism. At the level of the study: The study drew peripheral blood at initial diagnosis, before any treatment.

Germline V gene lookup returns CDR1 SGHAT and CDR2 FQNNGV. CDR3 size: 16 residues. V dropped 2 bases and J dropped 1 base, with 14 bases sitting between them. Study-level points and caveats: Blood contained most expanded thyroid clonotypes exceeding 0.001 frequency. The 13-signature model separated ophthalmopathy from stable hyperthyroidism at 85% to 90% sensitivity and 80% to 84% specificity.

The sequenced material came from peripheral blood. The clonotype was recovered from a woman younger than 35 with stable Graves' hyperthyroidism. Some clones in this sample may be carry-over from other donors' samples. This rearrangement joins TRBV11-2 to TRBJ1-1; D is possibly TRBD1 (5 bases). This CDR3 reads CASSLRGRQSNTEAFF. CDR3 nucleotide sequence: TGTGCCAGCAGCTTAAGGGGCAGACAATCGAACACTGAAGCTTTCTTT.